Shown below are 2 T cell receptor beta chains from a single sample sequenced in a study of cytomegalovirus exposure and HLA in healthy donors. The PCR contained 60 Vbeta and 13 Jbeta primers. Clones were read by immunoSEQ multiplex PCR, and TCRdb kept only the in-frame ones, dropping some. The data show around 130,000 clones, with around three quarters seen just once and about 1.8% held by the top ten. Material for sequencing was PBMCs. Every receptor here comes from a woman in her fifties or sixties in good health and CMV-seronegative.

This clone was found a few times. The genes are TRBV28 and TRBJ1-5, with D possibly matching TRBD1 (6 bases). The CDR3 extends over 14 amino acids. The V gene's germline CDR1 is MDHEN and CDR2 SYDVKM. Between the trimmed V and J ends, which lost 5 bases and 6 bases, there was a span of 14 bases. CDR3 in DNA: TGTGCCAGCAGTGGAGGGGGGGTAGCTCAGCCCCAGCATTTT. Its protein is CASSGGGVAQPQHF. Full variable domain (outside the CDR3, taken from reference TRBV28 and TRBJ1-5): DVKVTQSSRYLVKRTGEKVFLECVQDMDHENMFWYRQDPGLGLRLIYFSYDVKMKEKGDIPEGYSVSREKKERFSLILESASTNQTSMYLCASSGGGVAQPQHFGDGTRLSIL.

The CDR3 region has the DNA TGCGCCAGCAGCTTGGCGCACGGGAGAGCTTTCTTT. Protein product: CASSLAHGRAFF. The chain joins TRBV5-1 to TRBJ1-1, with no clear D. V lost 0 bases, J lost 10 bases, and 10 bases lay in between. The length of the CDR3 is 12 residues. Germline CDR1 is SGHRS and CDR2 is YFSETQ.